This TCR beta chain was sequenced in a study of neurological immune-mediated disorders. This clonotype has a count of ten or more. As yet, its antigen is unknown. V dropped 3 bases and J dropped 0 bases, with 15 bases sitting between them. The CDR3 is 18 amino acids. Study observations and caveats: There were no CDR3 amino acid sequences shared by expanded clones across subjects, a result suggesting private repertoires in all groups.

It was by 5'RACE with 10-nucleotide random UMIs that the cDNA was made. Over 200 million TCR-beta sequences (from 15-18 subjects) were yielded by each sequencing run. Via MiXCR, TCRdb re-called the 5' RACE reads, giving one row per CDR3 protein. The repertoire holds 30,000 to 35,000 distinct CDR3 sequences, with less than 5% as singletons. The V call is TRBV12-3 or TRBV12-4, the J call TRBJ1-6; D is ambiguous. What was sequenced was CD4+ T cells from blood. The origin of this receptor is a woman in her thirties or forties in good health. DNA of the CDR3: TGTGCCAGCAGTTTCGAATTAAGGGAAAGCTCCTATAATTCACCCCTCCACTTT. This translates into CASSFELRESSYNSPLHF.